The 10 T cell receptor beta chains presented below share a single source sample, sequenced in a study of blood T cells in healthy people across ages. The authors ran a second PCR of about 6 to 12 cycles using a sample-barcoded 5' primer and a J-beta primer mix. TCRdb re-derived calls from the 5' RACE reads in MiXCR, one entry per CDR3 protein. The table lists approximately 680,000 distinct CDR3 sequences, less than 40% of them singletons. The specimen sequenced was blood. These receptor sequences come from a woman of 80 years or more in good health.

Only a few counts were recorded for this clonotype. The chain uses TRBV6-4 and TRBJ1-1; no clear D gene. V was trimmed by 4 bases and J by 2 bases, leaving 8 bases between them. CDR1 and CDR2 (germline): MRHNA, SNTAGT. This CDR3 contains 13 residues. CDR3 in amino acids: CASSVRLNTEAFF. CDR3 DNA: TGTGCCAGCAGTGTACGTCTAAACACTGAAGCTTTCTTT.

The V and J genes are TRBV28 and TRBJ2-1; 12 nucleotides align to TRBD2. The CDR3 runs to 15 residues. J gave up 8 bases and V 6 bases, and 8 bases lay outside the gene matches. Germline V CDR1 and CDR2: MDHEN, SYDVKM. The CDR3 nucleotides are TGTGCCAGCAGGACCCGGACTAGCGGGAACGATGAGCAGTTCTTC. Translation: CASRTRTSGNDEQFF. Full variable domain (rest looked up from reference TRBV28 and TRBJ2-1): DVKVTQSSRYLVKRTGEKVFLECVQDMDHENMFWYRQDPGLGLRLIYFSYDVKMKEKGDIPEGYSVSREKKERFSLILESASTNQTSMYLCASRTRTSGNDEQFFGPGTRLTVL.

This clonotype was recorded many times. The chain couples TRBV4-1 to TRBJ1-2, with no clear D. The CDR3 is 16 residues long. Germline V gene data show CDR1 as MGHRA and CDR2 as YSYEKL. The V end lost 0 bases, the J end lost 6 bases, and 17 bases lay between the germline ends. CDR3 nucleotides: TGCGCCAGCAGCCAAGATCCCTCTCCCTCCCCTGATGGCTACACCTTC. It specifies CASSQDPSPSPDGYTF.

As regards this clonotype: Just one base apart from a much larger clone, this may be a read error. V and J are TRBV11-2 and TRBJ2-7; TRBD2 is a possible D gene (5 bases). Germline lookup yields CDR1 SGHAT and CDR2 FQNNGV. This CDR3 contains 13 residues. The germline V and J ends were trimmed by 4 bases and 3 bases, with 10 bases remaining between them. The CDR3 nucleotides are TGTGCCAGCAGCTCGGACGGAGGCTACGAGCAGTACTTC. This codes for CASSSDGGYEQYF.

This clonotype has more than one count but fewer than ten. The chain carries TRBV20-1 and TRBJ2-7, with D possibly matching TRBD1 (5 bases). Germline CDR1 is DFQATT and CDR2 is SNEGSKA (reference sequence). CDR3 length: 15 residues. V dropped 3 bases and J dropped 1 base, with 16 bases sitting between them. As DNA, the CDR3 is TGCAGTGCTAGGAGACAGAAATTTCCATCCTACGAGCAGTACTTC. Translation: CSARRQKFPSYEQYF.

J is TRBJ1-2 and V is TRBV20-1; 9 positions agree with TRBD1. Looked up from germline, CDR1 is DFQATT and CDR2 is SNEGSKA (reference sequence). The CDR3 has 16 amino acids. The ends lost 5 bases at V and 0 bases at J; junction bases unmatched: 10. This chain's CDR3 is CSASGTGSYANYGYTF. For the CDR3, the DNA is TGCAGTGCTTCCGGGACAGGGTCGTACGCTAACTATGGCTACACCTTC.

At least ten counts were recorded for this clonotype. The chain combines TRBV18 with TRBJ2-5; the D is unclear. CDR3 length equals 13 residues. In germline, CDR1 is KGHSH, CDR2 LQKENI. Trimming took off 4 bases at V and 2 bases at J, with 8 bases between the two ends. CDR3 sequence: CASSQRRQETQYF. The CDR3, as DNA: TGTGCCAGCTCACAACGGCGACAAGAGACCCAGTACTTC. Full variable domain (missing parts from reference TRBV18 and TRBJ2-5): NAGVMQNPRHLVRRRGQEARLRCSPMKGHSHVYWYRQLPEEGLKFMVYLQKENIIDESGMPKERFSAEFPKEGPSILRIQQVVRGDSAAYFCASSQRRQETQYFGPGTRLLVL.

In its sample, this clonotype was seen many times. The chain is built from TRBV24-1 and TRBJ1-5; 8 nucleotides line up with TRBD1. Germline CDR1 reads KGHDR; CDR2 reads SFDVKD. The CDR3 spans 15 residues. V shed 11 bases, J shed 2 bases, and the junction held 10 bases outside the gene matches. For the CDR3, the DNA is TGTGCCATCTCGACAGGGGAGAGGGGCAATCAGCCCCAGCATTTT. Translation: CAISTGERGNQPQHF.

This clonotype has ten or more counts. This rearrangement joins TRBV5-4 to TRBJ2-4; D remains ambiguous. Per germline, CDR1 SGHNT and CDR2 YYREEE (reference sequence). Trimming shortened V by 0 bases and J by 13 bases, and 17 bases separated the two germline ends. There are 14 residues in the CDR3. The CDR3 DNA is TGTGCCAGCAGCTTGGCCGGTGGTGGTAGAAAGCAGTACTTC. Its translation: CASSLAGGGRKQYF.

This clonotype has only one observation. One base away lies a much larger clone, so this may be a sequencing read error. The chain links TRBV2 to TRBJ1-5, with D perhaps matching TRBD1 (5 bases). This CDR3 contains 13 residues. Germline CDR1 reads SNHLY; CDR2 reads FYNNEI. CDR3 bases: TGTGCCAGCAGTGAAGCGTACACGGGACCCCAGCAGTTT. Protein product: CASSEAYTGPQQF.